This TCR beta chain emerged from a study of blood T cell repertoires in COVID-19. Generated by immunoSEQ multiplex PCR, the TCRdb table keeps only in-frame clones and is missing some. This table has 400,000 to 450,000 clones, 89% appearing once. Germline CDR1 and CDR2: MGHRA and YSYEKL. V lost 4 bases, J lost 0 bases, and 12 bases lay in between. The CDR3 extends over 15 amino acids. Input material: peripheral blood. The rearrangement uses TRBV4-1 and TRBJ1-2, with D unresolved. The receptor comes from a woman aged 40 to 49 with COVID-19, enrolled during active disease. CDR3 nucleotide sequence: TGCGCCAGCAGCCCATACAGATCGACTAACTATGGCTACACCTTC. Translating gives CASSPYRSTNYGYTF.